Listed here are 24 T cell receptor beta chains from one sample, sequenced in a study of beta chain features in type 1 diabetes. Reverse transcription of all isolated RNA meant that expressed TCRB transcripts were sequenced. Assay: immunoSEQ multiplex PCR; the TCRdb copy retains only in-frame clones and omits some. This sample has 330,000 or so clones; around a fifth occur once, and the top ten carry about 0.045%. The sample comprised naive CD4+ T cells from blood. The receptors here all came from a woman younger than 30 in good health.

This clone appeared a few times. The chain recombines TRBV29-1 with TRBJ2-1, with D maybe TRBD1 (6 bases). The CDR3 loop spans 15 amino acids. Germline lookup yields CDR1 SQVTM and CDR2 ANQGSEA. Between the trimmed V and J ends, which lost 0 bases and 4 bases, there was a span of 13 bases. Here the CDR3 DNA reads TGCAGCGTTGAAGATTTGGCAGGGACATACAATGAGCAGTTCTTC. Its protein is CSVEDLAGTYNEQFF.

This clone showed up just a few times. The chain has TRBV30 and TRBJ1-2; 7 bases agree with TRBD1. The junction had 1 base not matched to a gene; V was cut back by 3 bases and J by 3 bases. The CDR3 runs to 12 residues. Per germline, CDR1 GTSNPN and CDR2 SVGIG (reference sequence). Written as DNA, the CDR3 is TGTGCCTGGAGCGGACAGGACTATGGCTACACCTTC. This encodes CAWSGQDYGYTF.

This clone was seen a few times. The chain combines TRBV18 with TRBJ1-2, with D possibly TRBD1 on 5 matching bases. V gave up 3 bases and J gave up 2 bases, with 19 bases separating them. There are 17 residues in the CDR3. The germline V gene has CDR1 KGHSH and CDR2 LQKENI. CDR3 region: CASSPYVDTRRNYGYTF. CDR3 sequence (DNA): TGTGCCAGCTCACCCTACGTGGACACCCGACGAAACTATGGCTACACCTTC.

This clone has just a few counts. V and J are TRBV23-1 and TRBJ1-1; TRBD1 is a possible D gene (5 bases). TRBV23-1 is reported as an ORF; its role is uncertain. This CDR3 is built from 14 residues. Between the trimmed V and J ends, which lost 8 bases and 3 bases, there was a span of 16 bases. CDR3 DNA sequence: TGCGCCAGCTTTTTGGCCGGGGGGGACACTGAAGCTTTCTTT. It specifies CASFLAGGDTEAFF.

The chain recombines TRBV6-6 with TRBJ2-7; tentatively, D is TRBD1 (6 bases). This CDR3 is built from 15 residues. V shed 5 bases and J shed 2 bases, with 16 bases lying between them. Germline loops: CDR1 MNHNY, CDR2 SVGAGI (reference sequence). CDR3 nucleotide sequence: TGTGCCAGCAGTGGCCAGGACAGATTAACCTACGAGCAGTACTTC. This sequence encodes CASSGQDRLTYEQYF.

This chain joins TRBV6-6 and TRBJ1-6; possible D gene TRBD1, 5 bases. This CDR3 contains 15 residues. CDR1 MNHNY and CDR2 SVGAGI come from the germline V gene (reference sequence). The V end was cut by 5 bases, the J end by 7 bases, with 15 bases between. This CDR3 is CASSPSGGGNSPLHF. CDR3 sequence (DNA): TGTGCCAGCAGTCCGTCGGGGGGTGGAAATTCACCCCTCCACTTT.

The chain links TRBV30 to TRBJ1-2; no firm D call. With 0 bases removed from V and 7 bases from J, the gap between germline ends came to 6 bases. CDR3 size: 11 residues. Germline assignment: CDR1 GTSNPN and CDR2 SVGIG (reference sequence). The CDR3 loop is CAWSVQSGYTF. The DNA for the CDR3 is TGTGCCTGGAGTGTACAATCTGGCTACACCTTC.

The V call is TRBV5-1, the J call TRBJ2-7; 7 bases agree with TRBD2. Germline CDR1 and CDR2: SGHRS and YFSETQ. V was pared by 1 base and J by 0 bases, with 7 bases of the junction left unmatched. CDR3 length equals 16 residues. CDR3 sequence: CASSLTASGYSYEQYF. The CDR3 DNA reads TGCGCCAGCAGCTTGACCGCTAGCGGTTACTCCTACGAGCAGTACTTC. The variable domain in full, with the rest retrieved from reference TRBV5-1 and TRBJ2-7, is KAGVTQTPRYLIKTRGQQVTLSCSPISGHRSVSWYQQTPGQGLQFLFEYFSETQRNKGNFPGRFSGRQFSNSRSEMNVSTLELGDSALYLCASSLTASGYSYEQYFGPGTRLTVT.

This clone has more than one count but fewer than ten. The V gene is TRBV30, the J gene TRBJ2-5; TRBD2 matches at 10 bases. V shed 0 bases and J 5 bases; nucleotides not matched to a gene: 6. The CDR3 extends over 15 amino acids. CDR1 GTSNPN and CDR2 SVGIG come from the germline V gene (reference sequence). CDR3 amino acids: CAWSVGAGGLETQYF. The CDR3 DNA follows: TGTGCCTGGAGTGTCGGAGCGGGGGGGCTGGAGACCCAGTACTTC.

Points on this clone: The same CDR3 arises from other DNA sequences in this sample as well. The gene calls are TRBV5-1 and TRBJ2-7; unclear D gene. Looked up from germline, CDR1 is SGHRS and CDR2 is YFSETQ. This CDR3 comprises 13 residues. V was shortened by 0 bases and J by 5 bases, with 9 bases between the two germline ends. CDR3: CASSLVGPHEQYF. In nucleotides, the CDR3 is TGCGCCAGCAGCTTGGTGGGCCCCCACGAGCAGTACTTC.

There are a few counts of this clone. The chain recombines TRBV25-1 with TRBJ2-7, with 9 bases that match TRBD1. J gave up 1 base and V 1 base, and 2 bases lay outside the gene matches. This CDR3 has 15 amino acids. In germline, CDR1 is MGHDK, CDR2 SYGVNS. The CDR3 here is CASSESGTGSYEQYF. The CDR3 DNA reads TGTGCCAGCAGTGAATCAGGGACAGGGTCCTACGAGCAGTACTTC.

This clone was detected only a few times. The V and J genes are TRBV4-3 and TRBJ2-3; TRBD2 aligns across 8 bases. Germline CDR1 is LGHNA and CDR2 is YSLEER. V shed 1 base and J 5 bases; nucleotides not matched to a gene: 8. The CDR3 is 16 amino acids. The CDR3 bases are TGCGCCAGCAGCCAAGGGGCCGACCTAGCGGGAGATACGCAGTATTTT. Its protein product is CASSQGADLAGDTQYF.

This clone came up a few times. The chain carries TRBV2 and TRBJ1-2; maybe TRBD1 (5 bases). V lost 4 bases and J 4 bases, leaving 13 bases between the germline ends. The V gene's germline CDR1 is SNHLY and CDR2 FYNNEI. This CDR3 has 14 amino acids. CDR3: CASSAEGLFYGYTF. Here the CDR3 DNA reads TGTGCCAGCAGTGCAGAGGGACTGTTCTATGGCTACACCTTC.

The V call is TRBV7-8, the J call TRBJ1-5; perhaps TRBD1 as D (5 bases). V lost 5 bases and J lost 0, with 14 bases in between. Per germline, CDR1 SGHVS and CDR2 FQNEAQ. The length of the CDR3 is 16 residues. CDR3 protein: CASSLRQPNSNQPQHF. The CDR3 DNA reads TGTGCCAGCAGCCTACGACAGCCTAATAGCAATCAGCCCCAGCATTTT.

The chain combines TRBV30 with TRBJ2-5; possibly TRBD1 for D (5 bases). The CDR3 consists of 12 residues. V lost 7 bases and J 4 bases, leaving 13 bases between the germline ends. Germline V gene data show CDR1 as GTSNPN and CDR2 as SVGIG (reference sequence). The DNA of the CDR3 is TGTGCCTTCACGCAGCAGGGAGAGACCCAGTACTTC. Amino acid sequence: CAFTQQGETQYF.

This chain links TRBV30 with TRBJ1-3; D remains unclear. The CDR3 is made up of 13 amino acids. Germline lookup yields CDR1 GTSNPN and CDR2 SVGIG (reference sequence). Trimming stripped 5 bases from V and 0 bases from J, with 8 bases between. This chain's CDR3 is CAWGLISGNTIYF. CDR3 sequence (DNA): TGTGCCTGGGGACTGATCTCTGGAAACACCATATATTTT.

The V and J genes are TRBV7-2 and TRBJ2-3, with D possibly being TRBD1 (6 bases). The CDR3 runs 15 residues. V was clipped by 3 bases and J by 1 base, with 11 bases between them. Looked up from germline, CDR1 is SGHTA and CDR2 is FQGNSA. The CDR3 DNA follows: TGTGCCAGCAGCTTCGGACAGTACCGCACAGATACGCAGTATTTT. It yields the protein CASSFGQYRTDTQYF.

This clone has just a few counts. The sample carries other DNA sequences with the same CDR3. The chain joins TRBV18 to TRBJ2-5, with TRBD1 identical over 8 bases. This CDR3 has 14 amino acids. The J segment lost 3 bases and the V segment lost 3 bases, leaving 3 bases of the junction unmatched. Germline loops: CDR1 KGHSH, CDR2 LQKENI. CDR3 nucleotides: TGTGCCAGCTCACCTGGGACAGGAGAAGAGACCCAGTACTTC. The encoded protein is CASSPGTGEETQYF.

This clone was counted only a few times. The junction departs from the called germline gene at one end, perhaps through a read error. The rearrangement links TRBV7-7 to TRBJ2-3, with D tentatively TRBD1 (6 bases). Germline V lookup: CDR1 SSHAT, CDR2 FNYEAQ (reference sequence). This CDR3 contains 14 residues. The CDR3: CASSLGTPQATQYF. CDR3 sequence (DNA): TGTGCTAGCAGCTTAGGGACACCCCAGGCTACGCAGTATTTT.

The chain recombines TRBV7-9 with TRBJ1-2; TRBD1 is a possible D gene (6 bases). The germline V gene encodes CDR1 SEHNR and CDR2 FQNEAQ (reference sequence). Trimming stripped 2 bases from V and 6 bases from J, with 16 bases between. The CDR3 is made up of 15 amino acids. The CDR3 loop reads CASSLYEGDGDGYTF. The CDR3 DNA reads TGTGCCAGCAGCTTATACGAGGGGGACGGGGATGGCTACACCTTC.

This clone was observed a few times. The J gene is TRBJ2-1, the V gene TRBV30, with TRBD2 matching 11 bases. The germline V gene encodes CDR1 GTSNPN and CDR2 SVGIG (reference sequence). This CDR3 comprises 15 residues. The J segment lost 8 bases and the V segment lost 1 base, leaving 7 bases of the junction unmatched. The CDR3 region is CAWSAGLAGGDEQFF. CDR3 coding DNA: TGTGCCTGGAGTGCAGGACTAGCGGGCGGGGATGAGCAGTTCTTC.

This clone was seen a handful of times. The V call is TRBV27, the J call TRBJ2-6; D not resolved. CDR3 length: 13 residues. Germline-derived CDR1 and CDR2 are MNHEY and SMNVEV (reference sequence). Between the trimmed V and J ends, which lost 5 bases and 0 bases, there was a span of 2 bases. CDR3 sequence: CASSRSGANVLTF. Written as DNA, the CDR3 is TGTGCCAGCAGTCGCTCTGGGGCCAACGTCCTGACTTTC.

The chain combines TRBV5-1 with TRBJ1-3; D unresolved. This CDR3 contains 16 residues. Trimming took 0 bases from V and 1 from J, leaving 11 bases between them. Germline assignment: CDR1 SGHRS and CDR2 YFSETQ. The chain's CDR3 is CASSLATGKSGNTIYF. The CDR3 nucleotides are TGCGCCAGCAGCTTGGCCACGGGGAAATCTGGAAACACCATATATTTT. The whole variable domain, filled in from reference TRBV5-1 and TRBJ1-3, reads KAGVTQTPRYLIKTRGQQVTLSCSPISGHRSVSWYQQTPGQGLQFLFEYFSETQRNKGNFPGRFSGRQFSNSRSEMNVSTLELGDSALYLCASSLATGKSGNTIYFGEGSWLTVV.

The chain links TRBV5-4 to TRBJ2-5; D not certain. Germline V lookup: CDR1 SGHNT, CDR2 YYREEE (reference sequence). This CDR3 is built from 12 residues. Trimming stripped 4 bases from V and 1 base from J, with 5 bases between. CDR3 in amino acids: CASSVSQETQYF. Written as DNA, the CDR3 is TGTGCCAGCAGCGTATCCCAAGAGACCCAGTACTTC. The whole variable domain, remainder taken from reference TRBV5-4 and TRBJ2-5, is ETGVTQSPTHLIKTRGQQVTLRCSSQSGHNTVSWYQQALGQGPQFIFQYYREEENGRGNFPPRFSGLQFPNYSSELNVNALELDDSALYLCASSVSQETQYFGPGTRLLVL.